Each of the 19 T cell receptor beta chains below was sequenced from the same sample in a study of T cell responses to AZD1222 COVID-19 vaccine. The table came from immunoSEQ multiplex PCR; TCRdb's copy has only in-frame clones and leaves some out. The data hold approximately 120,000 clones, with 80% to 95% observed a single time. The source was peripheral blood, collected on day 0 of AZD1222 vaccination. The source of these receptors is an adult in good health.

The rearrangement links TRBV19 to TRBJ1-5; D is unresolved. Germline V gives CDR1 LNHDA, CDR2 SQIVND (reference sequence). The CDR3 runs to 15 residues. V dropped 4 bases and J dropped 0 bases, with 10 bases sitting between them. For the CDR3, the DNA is TGTGCCAGTAGTACCCGGGGAACTAGCAATCAGCCCCAGCATTTT. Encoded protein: CASSTRGTSNQPQHF.

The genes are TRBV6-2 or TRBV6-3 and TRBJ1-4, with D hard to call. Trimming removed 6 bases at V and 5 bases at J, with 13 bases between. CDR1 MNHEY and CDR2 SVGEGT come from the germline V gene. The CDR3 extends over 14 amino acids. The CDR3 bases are TGTGCCAGCAGCCTCGCGCAGCTAAATGAAAAACTGTTTTTT. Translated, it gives CASSLAQLNEKLFF.

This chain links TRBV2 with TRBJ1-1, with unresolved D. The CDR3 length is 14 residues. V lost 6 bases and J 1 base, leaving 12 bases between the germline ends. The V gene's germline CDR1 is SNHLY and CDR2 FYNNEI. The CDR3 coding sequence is TGTGCCAGCAGCCCCTTCAGCGGGAACACTGAAGCTTTCTTT. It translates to CASSPFSGNTEAFF. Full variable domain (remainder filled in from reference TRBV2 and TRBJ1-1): EPEVTQTPSHQVTQMGQEVILRCVPISNHLYFYWYRQILGQKVEFLVSFYNNEISEKSEIFDDQFSVERPDGSNFTLKIRSTKLEDSAMYFCASSPFSGNTEAFFGQGTRLTVV.

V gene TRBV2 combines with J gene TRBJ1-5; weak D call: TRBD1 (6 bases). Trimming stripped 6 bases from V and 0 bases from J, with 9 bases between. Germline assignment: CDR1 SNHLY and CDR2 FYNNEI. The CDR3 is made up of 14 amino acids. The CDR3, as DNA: TGTGCCAGCAGGAGACAGGTTAGCAATCAGCCCCAGCATTTT. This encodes CASRRQVSNQPQHF.

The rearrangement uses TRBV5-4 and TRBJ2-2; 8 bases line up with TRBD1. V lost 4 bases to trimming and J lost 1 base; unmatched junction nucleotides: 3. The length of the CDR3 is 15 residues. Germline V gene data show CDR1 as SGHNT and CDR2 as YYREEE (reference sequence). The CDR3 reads CASSQGQVNTGELFF. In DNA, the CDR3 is TGTGCCAGCAGCCAGGGACAGGTGAACACCGGGGAGCTGTTTTTT.

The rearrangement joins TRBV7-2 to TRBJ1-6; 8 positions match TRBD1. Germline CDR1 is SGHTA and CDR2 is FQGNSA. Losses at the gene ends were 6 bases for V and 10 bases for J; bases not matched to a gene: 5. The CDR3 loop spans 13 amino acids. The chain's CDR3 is CASRPTGESPLHF. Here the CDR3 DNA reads TGTGCCAGCAGGCCGACAGGGGAATCACCCCTCCACTTT.

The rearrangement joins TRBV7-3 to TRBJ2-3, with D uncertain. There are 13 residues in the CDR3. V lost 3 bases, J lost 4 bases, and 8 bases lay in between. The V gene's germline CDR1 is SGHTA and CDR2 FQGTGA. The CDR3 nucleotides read TGTGCCAGCAGCTTCTACAGAGCAGATACGCAGTATTTT. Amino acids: CASSFYRADTQYF.

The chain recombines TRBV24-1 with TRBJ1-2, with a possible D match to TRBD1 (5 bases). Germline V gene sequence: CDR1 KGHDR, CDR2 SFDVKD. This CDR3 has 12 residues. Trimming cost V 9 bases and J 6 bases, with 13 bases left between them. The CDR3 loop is CATGGGLDGYTF. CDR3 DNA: TGTGCCACCGGGGGGGGGTTGGATGGCTACACCTTC.

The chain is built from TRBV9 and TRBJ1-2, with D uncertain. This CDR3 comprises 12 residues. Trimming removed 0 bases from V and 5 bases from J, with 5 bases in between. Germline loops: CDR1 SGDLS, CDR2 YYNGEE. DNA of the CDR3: TGTGCCAGCAGCGTAGGTTTATATGGCTACACCTTC. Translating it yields CASSVGLYGYTF.

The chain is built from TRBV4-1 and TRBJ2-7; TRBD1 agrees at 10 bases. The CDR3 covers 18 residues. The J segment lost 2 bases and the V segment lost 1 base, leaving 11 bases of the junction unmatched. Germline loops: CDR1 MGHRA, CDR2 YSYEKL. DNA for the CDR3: TGCGCCAGCAGCCAAGTGTACCTAACCGGGACAGGGGCCTACGAGCAGTACTTC. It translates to CASSQVYLTGTGAYEQYF.

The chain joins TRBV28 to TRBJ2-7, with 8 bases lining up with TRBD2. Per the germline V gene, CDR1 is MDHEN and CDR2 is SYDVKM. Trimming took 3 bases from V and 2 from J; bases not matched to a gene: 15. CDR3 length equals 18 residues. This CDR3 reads CASSFPPHGLALTYEQYF. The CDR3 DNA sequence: TGTGCCAGCAGTTTCCCCCCCCATGGACTAGCACTAACCTACGAGCAGTACTTC.

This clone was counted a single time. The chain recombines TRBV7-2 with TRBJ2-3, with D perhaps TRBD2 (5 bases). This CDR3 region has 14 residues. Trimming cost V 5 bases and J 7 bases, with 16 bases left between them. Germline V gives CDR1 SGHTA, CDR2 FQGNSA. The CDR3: CASSQGPGINTQYF. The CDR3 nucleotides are TGTGCCAGCAGCCAAGGACCGGGGATTAATACGCAGTATTTT.

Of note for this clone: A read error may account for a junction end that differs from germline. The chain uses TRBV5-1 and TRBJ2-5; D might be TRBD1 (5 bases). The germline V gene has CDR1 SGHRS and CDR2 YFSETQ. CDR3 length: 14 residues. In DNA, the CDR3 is TGTGCCAGCAGCTTTCAGGGTTCCCAGGAGACCCAGTACTTC. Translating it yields CASSFQGSQETQYF.

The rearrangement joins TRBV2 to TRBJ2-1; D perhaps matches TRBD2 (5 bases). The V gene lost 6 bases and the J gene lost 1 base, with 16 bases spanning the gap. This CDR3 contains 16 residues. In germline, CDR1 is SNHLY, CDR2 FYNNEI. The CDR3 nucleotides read TGTGCCAGCAGCGCCAACCTACTAGTATCCTACAATGAGCAGTTCTTC. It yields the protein CASSANLLVSYNEQFF.

The CDR3 here is CASNLGGSDTEAFF. The CDR3 DNA is TGTGCCAGCAACCTGGGGGGTTCCGACACTGAAGCTTTCTTT. This chain links TRBV27 with TRBJ1-1, with a possible D match to TRBD1 (5 bases). Germline V lookup: CDR1 MNHEY, CDR2 SMNVEV (reference sequence). V lost 7 bases and J lost 3, with 15 bases in between. CDR3 length: 14 residues.

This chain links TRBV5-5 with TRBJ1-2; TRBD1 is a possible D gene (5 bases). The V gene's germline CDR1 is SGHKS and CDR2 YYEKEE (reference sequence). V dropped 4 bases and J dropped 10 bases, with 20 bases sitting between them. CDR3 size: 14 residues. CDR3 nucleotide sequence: TGTGCCAGCAGCCGATCTAGCCAGGGTCCAGACTACACCTTC. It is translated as CASSRSSQGPDYTF.

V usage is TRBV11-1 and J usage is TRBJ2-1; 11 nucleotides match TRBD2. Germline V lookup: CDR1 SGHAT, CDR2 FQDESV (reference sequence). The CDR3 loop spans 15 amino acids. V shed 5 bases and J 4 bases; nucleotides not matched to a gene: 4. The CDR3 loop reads CASSRTSGPYNEQFF. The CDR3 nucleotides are TGTGCCAGCAGCCGGACTAGCGGGCCTTACAATGAGCAGTTCTTC.

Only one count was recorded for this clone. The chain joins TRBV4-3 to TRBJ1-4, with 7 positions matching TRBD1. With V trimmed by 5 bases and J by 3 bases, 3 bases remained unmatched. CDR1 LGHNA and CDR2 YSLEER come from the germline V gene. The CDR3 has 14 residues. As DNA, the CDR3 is TGCGCCAGCAGCACAGGGGATCCTAATGAAAAACTGTTTTTT. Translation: CASSTGDPNEKLFF.

The CDR3 loop reads CASRKDRGPFYEQYF. The CDR3 DNA is TGTGCCAGCAGGAAAGACAGGGGGCCTTTCTACGAGCAGTACTTC. This chain connects TRBV6-5 to TRBJ2-7, with 10 bases aligning to TRBD1. The CDR3 sequence is 15 residues long. J lost 3 bases, V lost 6 bases, and 8 bases had no gene match. The germline gives CDR1 MNHEY, CDR2 SVGAGI.